This TCR beta chain stems from a study of CD8 T cells in ankylosing spondylitis. Overall study findings and caveats: Prior literature has documented some motif variants in synovial fluid and blood from reactive arthritis. Disease-associated clones were CD8+ and fairly uncommon in peripheral blood. Significantly higher representation of disease-linked clones was reported for matched ankylosing spondylitis synovial fluid. Characteristic, it appeared, of ankylosing spondylitis blood was a TCR beta motif of eight highly homologous variants.

The CDR3 is 15 residues long. Trimming at V came to 6 bases and at J to 7 bases, leaving 9 bases not matched to a gene. Germline V gene data show CDR1 as SNHLY and CDR2 as FYNNEI. Quantitative barcoded 5'-RACE was used to prepare TCR beta libraries. TCRdb re-derived calls from the 5' RACE reads in MiXCR, one entry per CDR3 protein. The sample records fewer than 400,000 distinct CDR3 sequences, approximately 20% being singletons. In this sample, this clonotype turned up a few times. The antigen is unknown. This TCR came from a male donor with ankylosing spondylitis. The gene calls are TRBV2 and TRBJ2-2, with TRBD2 identical over 9 bases. Source material: blood, either unsorted or a sorted T cell fraction (not recorded which). CDR3 in amino acids: CASSVSGRRIGELFF. Written as DNA, the CDR3 is TGTGCCAGCAGCGTCAGCGGGAGGCGTATCGGGGAGCTGTTTTTT.